This T cell receptor (beta chain) was documented in a study of CD8 T cells in ankylosing spondylitis. TCRdb re-called the 5' RACE reads with MiXCR, one entry per CDR3 protein. This sample has roughly 100,000 distinct CDR3 sequences, with about 8.6% found just once. CDR1 is MNHEY and CDR2 is SMNVEV in the germline V gene (reference sequence). Trimming took 6 bases from V and 10 from J; bases not matched to a gene: 7. This CDR3 has 14 amino acids. This clonotype was seen ten or more times. The antigen is not known. The study's findings and limits: Matched ankylosing spondylitis synovial fluid reportedly contained a significantly enriched population of disease-linked clones.

The V call is TRBV27, the J call TRBJ1-6; 9 bases line up with TRBD1. Material for sequencing was blood, either unsorted or a sorted T cell fraction (not recorded which). This clonotype was sampled from a male donor with ankylosing spondylitis or in good health (not recorded which). The CDR3 loop is CASSYGDRVSPLHF. The CDR3 bases are TGTGCCAGCAGCTACGGGGACAGGGTGTCACCCCTCCACTTT.